Listed below are T cell receptor beta chains from one sample, sequenced in a study of CD8 T cells in ankylosing spondylitis. Each CDR3 protein gets one entry after TCRdb re-called the 5' RACE reads with MiXCR. The sample lists about 440,000 distinct CDR3 sequences, roughly 18% occurring once. The sequenced sample consisted of blood, either unsorted or a sorted T cell fraction (not recorded which). These TCRs come from a male donor with ankylosing spondylitis. CDR3s include the opening cysteine and the closing phenylalanine or tryptophan. The D gene is left open where the match is weak. Size tells how often a clone was seen (once, few, many) or the class of an expanded clone, and some rows leave it out.

v_gene: TRBV5-1
d_gene: TRBD1
j_gene: TRBJ1-6
abundance: many
CDR3aa: CASSSGQIDSPLHF
CDR3nt: TGCGCCAGCAGCTCGGGACAGATCGATTCACCCCTCCACTTT

v_gene: TRBV28
d_gene: -
j_gene: TRBJ2-7
abundance: -
CDR3aa: CASSFGGGSVIEQYF
CDR3nt: TGTGCCAGCAGTTTTGGAGGTGGGAGTGTGATCGAGCAGTACTTC

v_gene: TRBV6-1
d_gene: -
j_gene: TRBJ1-5
abundance: few
CDR3aa: CASSERGSSNQPQHF
CDR3nt: TGTGCCAGCAGTGAGAGGGGGTCGAGCAATCAGCCCCAGCATTTT

v_gene: TRBV12-3/TRBV12-4
d_gene: -
j_gene: TRBJ1-4
abundance: -
CDR3aa: CASSFSQGNEKLFF
CDR3nt: TGTGCCAGCAGTTTTAGTCAGGGAAATGAAAAACTGTTTTTT

v_gene: TRBV18
d_gene: TRBD1
j_gene: TRBJ2-5
abundance: -
CDR3aa: CASSLRPGQGQETQYF
CDR3nt: TGTGCCAGCTCATTGCGGCCGGGACAGGGACAAGAGACCCAGTACTTC

v_gene: TRBV7-8
d_gene: -
j_gene: TRBJ1-1
abundance: -
CDR3aa: CASSLGSKGNTEAFF
CDR3nt: TGTGCCAGCAGCTTAGGCAGTAAGGGAAACACTGAAGCTTTCTTT

v_gene: TRBV20-1
d_gene: TRBD1
j_gene: TRBJ1-1
abundance: few
CDR3aa: CSARDRDRNTEAFF
CDR3nt: TGCAGTGCTAGAGATCGGGACAGGAACACTGAAGCTTTCTTT

v_gene: TRBV5-1
d_gene: -
j_gene: TRBJ2-1
abundance: many
CDR3aa: CASSFSDYNEQFF
CDR3nt: TGCGCCAGCAGCTTTTCAGACTACAATGAGCAGTTCTTC

v_gene: TRBV9
d_gene: TRBD1
j_gene: TRBJ1-1
abundance: few
CDR3aa: CASSVGDRGLTEAFF
CDR3nt: TGTGCCAGCAGCGTAGGGGACAGGGGGCTTACTGAAGCTTTCTTT

v_gene: TRBV20-1
d_gene: TRBD2
j_gene: TRBJ2-7
abundance: -
CDR3aa: CSAKLAGVYEQYF
CDR3nt: TGCAGTGCTAAACTAGCGGGAGTGTACGAGCAGTACTTC

v_gene: TRBV20-1
d_gene: -
j_gene: TRBJ2-3
abundance: few
CDR3aa: CLAARTDTQYF
CDR3nt: TGTCTCGCGGCTCGCACAGATACGCAGTATTTT

v_gene: TRBV6-1
d_gene: TRBD1
j_gene: TRBJ2-1
abundance: once
CDR3aa: CASSAGQGLSEQFF
CDR3nt: TGTGCCAGCAGTGCGGGACAGGGGTTGAGTGAGCAGTTCTTC

v_gene: TRBV30
d_gene: -
j_gene: TRBJ1-2
abundance: few
CDR3aa: CAWNIKAPYGYTF
CDR3nt: TGTGCCTGGAACATCAAGGCTCCCTATGGCTACACCTTC

v_gene: TRBV4-2
d_gene: -
j_gene: TRBJ1-1
abundance: -
CDR3aa: CASSPPGDTEAFF
CDR3nt: TGTGCCAGCAGCCCGCCCGGAGACACTGAAGCTTTCTTT

v_gene: TRBV16
d_gene: -
j_gene: TRBJ1-1
abundance: few
CDR3aa: CASSQSKVNTEAFF
CDR3nt: TGTGCCAGCAGCCAATCGAAAGTGAACACTGAAGCTTTCTTT

v_gene: TRBV14
d_gene: TRBD2
j_gene: TRBJ2-5
abundance: -
CDR3aa: CASSQESGRMGTQYF
CDR3nt: TGTGCCAGCAGCCAAGAGAGCGGGAGGATGGGGACCCAGTACTTC

v_gene: TRBV7-8
d_gene: -
j_gene: TRBJ1-4
abundance: few
CDR3aa: CASREGGSTNEKLFF
CDR3nt: TGTGCCAGCAGAGAGGGGGGGTCGACTAATGAAAAACTGTTTTTT

v_gene: TRBV20-1
d_gene: -
j_gene: TRBJ1-4
abundance: few
CDR3aa: CSARSGPIEKLFF
CDR3nt: TGCAGTGCTAGGTCAGGGCCCATTGAAAAACTGTTTTTT

v_gene: TRBV6-1
d_gene: TRBD1
j_gene: TRBJ1-1
abundance: -
CDR3aa: CASRPGQFIMDTEAFF
CDR3nt: TGTGCCAGCAGGCCGGGACAGTTCATTATGGACACTGAAGCTTTCTTT

v_gene: TRBV2
d_gene: TRBD1
j_gene: TRBJ1-1
abundance: -
CDR3aa: CASRLRTGGANTEAFF
CDR3nt: TGTGCCAGCAGGCTTAGGACAGGGGGCGCGAACACTGAAGCTTTCTTT

v_gene: TRBV7-9
d_gene: -
j_gene: TRBJ2-7
abundance: -
CDR3aa: CASSLAQGAEQYF
CDR3nt: TGTGCCAGCAGCTTAGCGCAAGGGGCCGAGCAGTACTTC

v_gene: TRBV12-3/TRBV12-4
d_gene: -
j_gene: TRBJ2-2
abundance: -
CDR3aa: CASSLWGRHGELFF
CDR3nt: TGTGCCAGCAGTTTATGGGGGCGCCACGGGGAGCTGTTTTTT

v_gene: TRBV3-1
d_gene: -
j_gene: TRBJ2-3
abundance: -
CDR3aa: CASRPGASLLDTQYF
CDR3nt: TGTGCCAGCAGGCCTGGAGCCAGCCTATTAGATACGCAGTATTTT

v_gene: TRBV5-1
d_gene: -
j_gene: TRBJ2-3
abundance: many
CDR3aa: CASSLASTPADTQYF
CDR3nt: TGCGCCAGCAGCTTGGCTTCCACCCCCGCAGATACGCAGTATTTT

v_gene: TRBV6-1
d_gene: -
j_gene: TRBJ1-1
abundance: -
CDR3aa: CASKFLGEMNTEAFF
CDR3nt: TGTGCCAGCAAATTCTTGGGGGAAATGAACACTGAAGCTTTCTTT

v_gene: TRBV6-5
d_gene: -
j_gene: TRBJ1-1
abundance: -
CDR3aa: CASSYGGRAFF
CDR3nt: TGTGCCAGCAGTTACGGGGGTAGGGCTTTCTTT

v_gene: TRBV11-3
d_gene: -
j_gene: TRBJ2-5
abundance: -
CDR3aa: CASSLRDKEETQYF
CDR3nt: TGTGCCAGCAGCTTAAGAGACAAAGAAGAGACCCAGTACTTC

v_gene: TRBV5-5
d_gene: TRBD1
j_gene: TRBJ2-2
abundance: few
CDR3aa: CASSLAYSGGANTGELFF
CDR3nt: TGTGCCAGCAGCTTGGCGTACTCAGGGGGCGCAAACACCGGGGAGCTGTTTTTT

v_gene: TRBV11-2
d_gene: TRBD1
j_gene: TRBJ1-2
abundance: once
CDR3aa: CASSLSRAGGGDGYTF
CDR3nt: TGTGCCAGCAGCTTATCCCGGGCAGGGGGCGGCGATGGCTACACCTTC

v_gene: TRBV12-3/TRBV12-4
d_gene: -
j_gene: TRBJ1-1
abundance: many
CDR3aa: CASMLGFEAFF
CDR3nt: TGTGCCAGCATGTTGGGGTTCGAAGCTTTCTTT

v_gene: TRBV5-8
d_gene: -
j_gene: TRBJ1-1
abundance: -
CDR3aa: CASSLARGPLRSPEAFF
CDR3nt: TGTGCCAGCAGCTTGGCCAGGGGCCCCCTCCGGTCCCCTGAAGCTTTCTTT

v_gene: TRBV5-1
d_gene: -
j_gene: TRBJ1-1
abundance: -
CDR3aa: CASSLGAGVGTEAFF
CDR3nt: TGCGCCAGCAGCTTGGGAGCAGGGGTAGGCACTGAAGCTTTCTTT

v_gene: TRBV12-3/TRBV12-4
d_gene: -
j_gene: TRBJ2-7
abundance: few
CDR3aa: CASSLAAGPGQSYEQYF
CDR3nt: TGTGCCAGCAGTTTAGCCGCTGGGCCGGGGCAGAGCTACGAGCAGTACTTC

v_gene: TRBV11-2
d_gene: -
j_gene: TRBJ1-2
abundance: -
CDR3aa: CASSLDTNPVYGYTF
CDR3nt: TGTGCCAGCAGCTTAGATACTAACCCTGTCTATGGCTACACCTTC

v_gene: TRBV29-1
d_gene: -
j_gene: TRBJ2-3
abundance: -
CDR3aa: CSVESSSRETQYF
CDR3nt: TGCAGCGTTGAATCCTCTTCCCGGGAGACGCAGTATTTT

v_gene: TRBV7-8
d_gene: -
j_gene: TRBJ2-2
abundance: few
CDR3aa: CASSFSAGSNTGELFF
CDR3nt: TGTGCCAGCAGCTTTTCGGCCGGGAGCAACACCGGGGAGCTGTTTTTT

v_gene: TRBV7-2
d_gene: TRBD2
j_gene: TRBJ2-1
abundance: few
CDR3aa: CASRRATGGLSEQFF
CDR3nt: TGTGCCAGCAGACGCGCAACGGGGGGGCTGAGCGAGCAGTTCTTC

v_gene: TRBV7-2
d_gene: -
j_gene: TRBJ2-1
abundance: many
CDR3aa: CASSLVRVEQFF
CDR3nt: TGTGCCAGCAGCTTAGTGCGAGTTGAGCAGTTCTTC

v_gene: TRBV6-1
d_gene: -
j_gene: TRBJ1-5
abundance: few
CDR3aa: CASRRSTSNQPQHF
CDR3nt: TGTGCCAGCAGAAGGTCCACGAGCAATCAGCCCCAGCATTTT

v_gene: TRBV29-1
d_gene: TRBD1
j_gene: TRBJ1-2
abundance: -
CDR3aa: CSVGTGASYTF
CDR3nt: TGCAGCGTTGGGACAGGGGCTAGCTACACCTTC

v_gene: TRBV20-1
d_gene: -
j_gene: TRBJ1-6
abundance: -
CDR3aa: CSARDRRGANNSPLHF
CDR3nt: TGCAGTGCTAGAGATCGAAGGGGAGCCAATAATTCACCCCTCCACTTT

v_gene: TRBV6-5
d_gene: -
j_gene: TRBJ2-3
abundance: few
CDR3aa: CASSYPGGPTQYF
CDR3nt: TGTGCCAGCAGTTACCCCGGCGGCCCTACGCAGTATTTT

v_gene: TRBV30
d_gene: -
j_gene: TRBJ1-1
abundance: few
CDR3aa: CAWSLTGNTEAFF
CDR3nt: TGTGCCTGGAGTCTGACAGGGAACACTGAAGCTTTCTTT

v_gene: TRBV5-1
d_gene: -
j_gene: TRBJ2-1
abundance: few
CDR3aa: CASSLGVGSYNEQFF
CDR3nt: TGCGCCAGCAGCTTGGGAGTAGGGTCCTACAATGAGCAGTTCTTC

v_gene: TRBV12-3/TRBV12-4
d_gene: -
j_gene: TRBJ2-7
abundance: -
CDR3aa: CASSFLASGRAIEQYF
CDR3nt: TGTGCCAGCAGTTTCCTAGCGAGCGGTAGGGCCATCGAGCAGTACTTC

v_gene: TRBV7-2
d_gene: -
j_gene: TRBJ2-7
abundance: -
CDR3aa: CASSLVSTREEQYF
CDR3nt: TGTGCCAGCAGCTTAGTTTCGACAAGGGAAGAGCAGTACTTC

v_gene: TRBV30
d_gene: TRBD2
j_gene: TRBJ2-1
abundance: -
CDR3aa: CAWRSSGRAAMGSEFF
CDR3nt: TGTGCCTGGAGATCTAGCGGGAGGGCCGCTATGGGAAGCGAGTTCTTC

v_gene: TRBV7-8
d_gene: -
j_gene: TRBJ2-5
abundance: -
CDR3aa: CASSHSGRGFGETQYF
CDR3nt: TGTGCCAGCAGCCATTCTGGTCGGGGGTTTGGAGAGACCCAGTACTTC

v_gene: TRBV20-1
d_gene: TRBD2
j_gene: TRBJ2-7
abundance: -
CDR3aa: CSASGLAGVKKSYEQYF
CDR3nt: TGCAGTGCTAGCGGACTAGCGGGAGTTAAGAAATCCTACGAGCAGTACTTC

v_gene: TRBV12-3/TRBV12-4
d_gene: -
j_gene: TRBJ1-1
abundance: few
CDR3aa: CASSPPQGLGTEAFF
CDR3nt: TGTGCCAGCAGTCCCCCCCAGGGGTTGGGCACTGAAGCTTTCTTT

v_gene: TRBV5-1
d_gene: -
j_gene: TRBJ2-3
abundance: -
CDR3aa: CASSSSRGNQDTQYF
CDR3nt: TGCGCCAGCAGCTCCAGCCGGGGCAACCAAGATACGCAGTATTTT

v_gene: TRBV12-3/TRBV12-4
d_gene: TRBD1
j_gene: TRBJ2-4
abundance: few
CDR3aa: CASRQAGTGVF
CDR3nt: TGTGCCAGCAGGCAGGCCGGGACAGGGGTTTTC

v_gene: TRBV4-2
d_gene: -
j_gene: TRBJ2-2
abundance: many
CDR3aa: CASSQERTNTGELFF
CDR3nt: TGTGCCAGCAGCCAAGAGAGAACGAACACCGGGGAGCTGTTTTTT

v_gene: TRBV6-2/TRBV6-3
d_gene: -
j_gene: TRBJ1-2
abundance: -
CDR3aa: CASSYSIRGGSRIHGYTF
CDR3nt: TGTGCCAGCAGTTACTCGATTAGGGGCGGCTCGCGGATTCATGGCTACACCTTC

v_gene: TRBV6-5
d_gene: TRBD1
j_gene: TRBJ1-5
abundance: -
CDR3aa: CATRQGSQPQHF
CDR3nt: TGTGCCACCCGACAGGGTAGTCAGCCCCAGCATTTT

v_gene: TRBV6-1
d_gene: -
j_gene: TRBJ2-1
abundance: -
CDR3aa: CASSTRDSKGQFF
CDR3nt: TGTGCCAGCAGTACCCGGGACTCCAAAGGGCAGTTCTTC

v_gene: TRBV6-1
d_gene: -
j_gene: TRBJ2-7
abundance: -
CDR3aa: CASHAPAKSSYEQYF
CDR3nt: TGTGCCAGCCATGCTCCGGCGAAGAGCTCCTACGAGCAGTACTTC

v_gene: TRBV20-1
d_gene: TRBD2
j_gene: TRBJ2-7
abundance: few
CDR3aa: CSARDPGLGSYEQYF
CDR3nt: TGCAGTGCTAGAGATCCGGGACTAGGCTCCTACGAGCAGTACTTC

v_gene: TRBV20-1
d_gene: -
j_gene: TRBJ2-1
abundance: many
CDR3aa: CSCGEVEMRQFF
CDR3nt: TGCAGCTGCGGGGAAGTGGAAATGAGGCAGTTCTTC

v_gene: TRBV5-1
d_gene: TRBD1
j_gene: TRBJ2-2
abundance: -
CDR3aa: CASSGKTGGVNTGELFF
CDR3nt: TGCGCCAGCAGCGGAAAAACAGGGGGCGTCAACACCGGGGAGCTGTTTTTT